A selection of T cell receptor beta chains follows, all from one sample in a study of blood T cells in healthy people across ages. TCRdb re-called the 5' RACE reads through MiXCR, storing one row per CDR3 protein. The sample contains about 1.6 million distinct CDR3 sequences, almost 35% of which appear only once. Sequenced input: blood. Receptors were obtained from a woman aged 25 to 45 in good health. CDR3s include the opening cysteine and the closing phenylalanine or tryptophan. A D gene is named only where the DNA matches it firmly. Some rows have no size entry. The others give once, few or many, or a class for an expanded clone.

few	TRBV20-1	NA	TRBJ2-6	CSARQGSSGANVLTF	TGCAGTGCTAGACAGGGGAGCTCTGGGGCCAACGTCCTGACTTTC
NA	TRBV12-3/TRBV12-4	TRBD2	TRBJ2-1	CASSPLGASGLNEQFF	TGTGCCAGCAGTCCACTCGGGGCTAGCGGGCTCAATGAGCAGTTCTTC
NA	TRBV6-5	TRBD2	TRBJ2-1	CASKRGALSEQFF	TGTGCCAGCAAGCGGGGGGCGCTGAGTGAGCAGTTCTTC
NA	TRBV3-1	NA	TRBJ2-5	CASTHGTGEGTQYF	TGTGCCAGCACCCACGGGACGGGGGAAGGAACCCAGTACTTC
NA	TRBV6-5	TRBD1	TRBJ1-6	CAGSRTGDNSPLHF	TGTGCCGGCAGTCGGACAGGGGATAATTCACCCCTCCACTTT
NA	TRBV12-3/TRBV12-4	TRBD2	TRBJ2-5	CAGSLGGRGEQETQYF	TGTGCCGGCAGTTTAGGGGGGCGGGGGGAGCAAGAGACCCAGTACTTC
NA	TRBV4-1	NA	TRBJ1-2	CASSHTDGDYGYTF	TGCGCCAGCAGCCATACTGACGGAGACTATGGCTACACCTTC
once	TRBV20-1	TRBD2	TRBJ2-1	CSVVIPGTSSYNEQFF	TGCAGTGTAGTGATCCCGGGGACTAGCAGTTACAATGAGCAGTTCTTC
many	TRBV7-3	NA	TRBJ2-5	CASSLFPGETQYF	TGTGCCAGCAGCTTATTTCCAGGGGAGACCCAGTACTTC
NA	TRBV7-6	NA	TRBJ2-5	CASSLPPGQRAFQETQYF	TGTGCCAGCAGCTTACCCCCGGGACAACGAGCCTTCCAAGAGACCCAGTACTTC
NA	TRBV9	NA	TRBJ2-3	CASSVGRTVLTDTQYF	TGTGCCAGCAGCGTAGGAAGGACCGTTCTCACAGATACGCAGTATTTT
few	TRBV29-1	NA	TRBJ1-1	CSVTGSGDTEAFF	TGCAGCGTCACAGGGTCAGGGGACACTGAAGCTTTCTTT
many	TRBV7-2	TRBD2	TRBJ2-3	CASSPKLAGAADTQYF	TGTGCCAGCAGCCCGAAACTAGCGGGAGCAGCAGATACGCAGTATTTT
NA	TRBV12-3/TRBV12-4	NA	TRBJ2-2	CASVREAGELFF	TGTGCCAGCGTAAGGGAGGCCGGGGAGCTGTTTTTT
few	TRBV20-1	TRBD1	TRBJ1-2	CSAGDRADYGYTF	TGCAGTGCGGGGGACAGGGCCGACTATGGCTACACCTTC
NA	TRBV14	TRBD1	TRBJ1-4	CASSPVRGPREKLFF	TGTGCCAGCAGCCCAGTAAGGGGGCCACGGGAAAAACTGTTTTTT
NA	TRBV14	NA	TRBJ1-1	CASSQGRSLWTEAFF	TGTGCCAGCAGCCAAGGAAGGTCCCTTTGGACTGAAGCTTTCTTT
many	TRBV10-3	TRBD2	TRBJ2-1	CAITASGGEHNEQFF	TGTGCCATTACCGCTAGCGGGGGGGAGCACAATGAGCAGTTCTTC
NA	TRBV5-1	TRBD2	TRBJ2-7	CASSLAPSGDVYEQYF	TGCGCCAGCAGCTTGGCCCCTAGCGGGGACGTCTACGAGCAGTACTTC
NA	TRBV20-1	NA	TRBJ1-1	CSTRGTALMNTEAFF	TGCAGTACTCGAGGGACTGCCCTAATGAACACTGAAGCTTTCTTT
NA	TRBV20-1	TRBD2	TRBJ2-3	CGASPPSGTGYTDTQYF	TGCGGTGCTAGTCCACCTAGCGGGACCGGTTACACAGATACGCAGTATTTT
many	TRBV20-1	NA	TRBJ2-7	CSAIPTGSAYEQYF	TGCAGTGCGATACCCACAGGGTCGGCCTACGAGCAGTACTTC
NA	TRBV7-3	NA	TRBJ1-6	CASSLNPGPSPLHF	TGTGCCAGCAGCTTAAACCCGGGTCCGTCACCCCTCCACTTT
few	TRBV28	NA	TRBJ2-6	CASGSGLASGANVLTF	TGTGCCAGCGGTTCTGGGTTAGCCTCTGGGGCCAACGTCCTGACTTTC
few	TRBV7-2	NA	TRBJ1-5	CASTGPGGNQPQHF	TGTGCCAGTACAGGCCCTGGGGGCAATCAGCCCCAGCATTTT
NA	TRBV5-1	NA	TRBJ1-1	CASSFGRARNTEAFF	TGCGCCAGCAGTTTTGGGAGGGCCCGGAACACTGAAGCTTTCTTT
NA	TRBV3-1	NA	TRBJ1-5	CASSQAGTNQPQHF	TGTGCCAGCAGCCAAGCTGGGACGAATCAGCCCCAGCATTTT
NA	TRBV3-1	NA	TRBJ2-3	CASSRRWGGQNTDTQYF	TGTGCCAGCAGCCGCAGATGGGGGGGACAGAACACAGATACGCAGTATTTT
NA	TRBV11-2	TRBD1	TRBJ2-1	CASPGETGRFF	TGTGCCAGCCCCGGTGAGACAGGGCGGTTCTTC
few	TRBV20-1	NA	TRBJ2-7	CSALRVPYEQYF	TGCAGTGCACTCAGGGTTCCCTACGAGCAGTACTTC
few	TRBV28	NA	TRBJ1-2	CASSSGTTFSHGYTF	TGTGCCAGCAGTTCCGGGACAACTTTTTCCCATGGCTACACCTTC
NA	TRBV10-3	NA	TRBJ1-2	CAITMAGGVCGYTF	TGTGCCATCACCATGGCCGGGGGGGTATGTGGCTACACCTTC
many	TRBV7-4	NA	TRBJ1-2	CASSLGFCYGYTF	TGTGCCAGCAGCTTGGGATTTTGCTATGGCTACACCTTC
NA	TRBV9	TRBD2	TRBJ2-4	CASSVRGSGGPKNIQYF	TGTGCCAGCAGCGTACGGGGTAGCGGGGGACCCAAAAACATTCAGTACTTC
many	TRBV2	TRBD1	TRBJ1-2	CASRLTGNYGYTF	TGTGCCAGCAGGCTGACAGGGAACTATGGCTACACCTTC
few	TRBV11-2	NA	TRBJ1-4	CASSLWGRGEKLFF	TGTGCCAGCAGCTTGTGGGGGCGAGGTGAAAAACTGTTTTTT